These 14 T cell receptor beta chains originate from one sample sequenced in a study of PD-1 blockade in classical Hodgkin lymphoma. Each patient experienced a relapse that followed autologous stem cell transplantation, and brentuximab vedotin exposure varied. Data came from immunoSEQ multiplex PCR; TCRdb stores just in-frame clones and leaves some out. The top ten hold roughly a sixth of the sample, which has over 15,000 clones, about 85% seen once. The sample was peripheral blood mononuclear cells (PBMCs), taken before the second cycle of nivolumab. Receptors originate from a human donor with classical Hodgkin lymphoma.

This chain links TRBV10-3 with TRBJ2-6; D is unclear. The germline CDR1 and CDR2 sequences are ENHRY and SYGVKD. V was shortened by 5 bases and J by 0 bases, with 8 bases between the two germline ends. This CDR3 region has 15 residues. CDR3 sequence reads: CAISTDGSGANVLTF. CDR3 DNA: TGTGCCATCAGTACCGACGGCTCTGGGGCCAACGTCCTGACTTTC.

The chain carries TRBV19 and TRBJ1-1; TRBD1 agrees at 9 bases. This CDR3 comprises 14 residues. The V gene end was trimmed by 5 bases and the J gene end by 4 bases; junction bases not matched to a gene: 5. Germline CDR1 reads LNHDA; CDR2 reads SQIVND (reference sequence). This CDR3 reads CASSSTGGLTEAFF. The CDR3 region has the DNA TGTGCCAGTAGTTCGACAGGGGGTCTCACTGAAGCTTTCTTT.

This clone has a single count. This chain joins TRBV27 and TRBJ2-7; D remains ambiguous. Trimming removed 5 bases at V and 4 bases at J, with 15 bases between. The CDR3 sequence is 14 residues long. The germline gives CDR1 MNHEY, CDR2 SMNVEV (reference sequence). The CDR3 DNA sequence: TGTGCCAGCAGTAAGACGGAAAAATGGTACGAGCAGTACTTC. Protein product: CASSKTEKWYEQYF.

For the CDR3, the DNA is TGCAGCGTTGCCCCTCTCGGGACAAGGTTTTTCGAAGCTTTCTTT. It is translated as CSVAPLGTRFFEAFF. The chain couples TRBV29-1 to TRBJ1-1; TRBD1 is a possible D gene (6 bases). V was shortened by 4 bases and J by 8 bases, with 23 bases between the two germline ends. This CDR3 contains 15 residues. Germline CDR1 and CDR2: SQVTM and ANQGSEA.

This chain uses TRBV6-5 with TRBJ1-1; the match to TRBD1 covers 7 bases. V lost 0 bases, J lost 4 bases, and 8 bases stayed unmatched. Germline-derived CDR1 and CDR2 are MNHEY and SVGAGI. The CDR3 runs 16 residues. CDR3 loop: CASSYSRQGLGTEAFF. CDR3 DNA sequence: TGTGCCAGCAGTTACTCGCGACAGGGATTGGGCACTGAAGCTTTCTTT.

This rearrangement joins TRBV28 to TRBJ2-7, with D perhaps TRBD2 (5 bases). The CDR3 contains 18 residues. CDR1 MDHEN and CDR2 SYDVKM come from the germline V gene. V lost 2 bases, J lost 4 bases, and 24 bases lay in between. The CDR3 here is CASSLRHKTRGLGYEQYF. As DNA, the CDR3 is TGTGCCAGCAGTTTACGACATAAGACCCGGGGTCTAGGGTACGAGCAGTACTTC.

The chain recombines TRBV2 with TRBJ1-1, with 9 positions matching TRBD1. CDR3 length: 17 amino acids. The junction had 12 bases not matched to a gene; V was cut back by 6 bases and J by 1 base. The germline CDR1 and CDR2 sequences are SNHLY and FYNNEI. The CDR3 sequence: CASRAIPGQGGNTEAFF. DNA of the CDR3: TGTGCCAGCAGAGCAATTCCGGGACAGGGAGGGAACACTGAAGCTTTCTTT.

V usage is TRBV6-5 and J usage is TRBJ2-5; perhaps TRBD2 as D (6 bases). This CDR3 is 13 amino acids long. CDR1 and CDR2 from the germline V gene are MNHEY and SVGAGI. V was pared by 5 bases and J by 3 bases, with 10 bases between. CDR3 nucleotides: TGTGCCAGCAGTCTCGGCGGGGAAGAGACCCAGTACTTC. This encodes CASSLGGEETQYF.

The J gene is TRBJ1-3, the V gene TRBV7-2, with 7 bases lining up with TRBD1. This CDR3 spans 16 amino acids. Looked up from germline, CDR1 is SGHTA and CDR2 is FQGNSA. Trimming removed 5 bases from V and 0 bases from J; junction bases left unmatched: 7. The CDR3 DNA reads TGTGCCAGCAGCCCCCGGACAGGCCTCTCTGGAAACACCATATATTTT. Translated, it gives CASSPRTGLSGNTIYF.

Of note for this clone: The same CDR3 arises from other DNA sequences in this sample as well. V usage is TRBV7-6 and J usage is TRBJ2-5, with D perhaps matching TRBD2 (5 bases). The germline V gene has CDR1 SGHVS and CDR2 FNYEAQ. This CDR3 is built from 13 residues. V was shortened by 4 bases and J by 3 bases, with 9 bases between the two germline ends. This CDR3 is CASSSSGKETQYF. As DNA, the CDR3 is TGTGCCAGCAGCTCGTCCGGGAAAGAGACCCAGTACTTC.

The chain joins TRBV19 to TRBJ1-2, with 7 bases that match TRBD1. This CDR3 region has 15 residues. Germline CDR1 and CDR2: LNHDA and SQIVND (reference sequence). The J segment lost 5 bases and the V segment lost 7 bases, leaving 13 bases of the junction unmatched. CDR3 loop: CASMPSSARGYGYTF. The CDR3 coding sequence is TGTGCCAGTATGCCCTCCTCCGCCAGGGGGTATGGCTACACCTTC. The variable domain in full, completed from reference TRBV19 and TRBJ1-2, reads DGGITQSPKYLFRKEGQNVTLSCEQNLNHDAMYWYRQDPGQGLRLIYYSQIVNDFQKGDIAEGYSVSREKKESFPLTVTSAQKNPTAFYLCASMPSSARGYGYTFGSGTRLTVV.

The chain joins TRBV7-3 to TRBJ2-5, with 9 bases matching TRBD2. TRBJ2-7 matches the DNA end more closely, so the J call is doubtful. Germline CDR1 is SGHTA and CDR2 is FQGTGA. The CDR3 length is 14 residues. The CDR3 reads CASSWSNSGGEQYF. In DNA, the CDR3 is TGTGCCAGCAGCTGGTCTAATAGCGGGGGCGAGCAGTACTTC.

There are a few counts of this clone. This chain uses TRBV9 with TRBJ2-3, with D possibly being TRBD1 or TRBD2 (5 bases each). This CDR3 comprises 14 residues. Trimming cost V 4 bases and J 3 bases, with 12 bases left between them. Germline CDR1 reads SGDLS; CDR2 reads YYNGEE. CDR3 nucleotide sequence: TGTGCCAGCAGCATATGGGACGGAACAGATACGCAGTATTTT. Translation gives CASSIWDGTDTQYF.

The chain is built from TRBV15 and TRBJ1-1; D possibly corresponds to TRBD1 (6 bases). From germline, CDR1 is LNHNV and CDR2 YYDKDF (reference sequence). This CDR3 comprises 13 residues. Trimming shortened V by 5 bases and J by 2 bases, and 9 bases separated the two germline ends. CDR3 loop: CATSPDRNTEAFF. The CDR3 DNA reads TGTGCCACCAGCCCGGACAGAAACACTGAAGCTTTCTTT.